This TCR beta chain was sequenced in a study of blood T cell repertoires in COVID-19. As for the study in general: PBMCs, B-cell-depleted T cells, or T cells were the source of the cDNA or gDNA that made up the material.

The assay was immunoSEQ multiplex PCR, and TCRdb's table has in-frame clones only and misses some. The sample holds roughly 200,000 clones, around 84% seen once. This CDR3 region has 11 residues. CDR1 MNHEY and CDR2 SVGAGI come from the germline V gene. V was clipped by 7 bases and J by 7 bases; unmatched bases: 4. This TCR was recovered from a woman older than 75 with active or convalescent COVID-19. The rearrangement joins TRBV6-5 to TRBJ2-7; TRBD2 agrees at 7 bases. Sequenced sample: peripheral blood. The CDR3, as DNA: TGTGCCAGCAATTCCGGGAGGGAGCAGTACTTC. It encodes CASNSGREQYF.